This TCR beta chain derives from a study of cytomegalovirus exposure and HLA in healthy donors. Study-wide findings and caveats: In vitro work confirmed that a few CMV-associated chains recognize CMV antigens.

The CDR3 loop spans 14 amino acids. Looked up from germline, CDR1 is MDHEN and CDR2 is SYDVKM. V lost 3 bases and J 3 bases, leaving 8 bases between the germline ends. Only in-frame clones appear in the TCRdb table, and some are missing; sequencing was by immunoSEQ multiplex PCR. The table records fewer than 75,000 clones, 85% to 95% of them present only once. Only one count was recorded for this clone. Antigen specificity is unknown. Sequencing was performed on PBMCs. The rearrangement links TRBV28 to TRBJ2-2; a possible D gene is TRBD1 (6 bases). The origin of this receptor is a man aged 18 to 30 in good health and CMV-seronegative. The CDR3 sequence: CASSFSGDTGELFF. The DNA for the CDR3 is TGTGCCAGCAGTTTTTCAGGGGACACCGGGGAGCTGTTTTTT.